This is a list of T cell receptor beta chains from one sample in a study of cytomegalovirus exposure and HLA in healthy donors. Here immunoSEQ multiplex PCR was the method, and the copy in TCRdb shows in-frame clones only, minus some. This sample has approximately 220,000 clones, with about 83% found just once. Source material: PBMCs. Receptors were obtained from a man younger than 30 in good health and CMV-seronegative. Each CDR3 is given with its conserved first and last residue. A D gene is named only where the DNA matches it firmly. Not all rows give a size; the values are once, few, many and, for expanded clones, a class.

>-|TRBJ1-1|-|TRBV2
TGTGCCGCAACCCCACCGTCGGGGAACACTGAAGCTTTCTTT
CAATPPSGNTEAFF
>-|TRBJ2-6|-|TRBV6-6
TGTGCCAGCAGTTATATGGGGGCCCCTGGGGCCAACGTCCTGACTTTC
CASSYMGAPGANVLTF
>-|TRBJ2-7|-|TRBV2
TGTGCCAGCAGTGAATGGCTTTTCGAGCAGTACTTC
CASSEWLFEQYF
>-|TRBJ2-2|-|TRBV5-1
TGCGCCAGCAGCTTGGATGCAGGTCCCTGGACCGGGGAGCTGTTTTTT
CASSLDAGPWTGELFF
>TRBD1|TRBJ2-7|-|TRBV6-1
TGTGCCAGCAGTGTACAAGGGGGCCGGTACGAGCAGTACTTC
CASSVQGGRYEQYF
>-|TRBJ2-7|-|TRBV7-2
TGTGCCAGCAGCTGGGACACCTTCTACGAGCAGTACTTC
CASSWDTFYEQYF
>TRBD1|TRBJ1-6|-|TRBV5-1
TGCGCCAGCAGCTTAGGAGACAGGGGAGTTTCACCCCTCCACTTT
CASSLGDRGVSPLHF
>-|TRBJ1-5|-|TRBV9
TGTGCCAGCAGCGCAGGATATAGCAATCAGCCCCAGCATTTT
CASSAGYSNQPQHF
>-|TRBJ2-3|-|TRBV4-1
TGCGCCAGCAGCCAAGTCGGGGTTCTGACAGATACGCAGTATTTT
CASSQVGVLTDTQYF
>-|TRBJ1-1|-|TRBV10-3
TGTGTGGCAGGGGCGAATGTGGACGGGGCGGCGGCTTTCTTT
CVAGANVDGAAAFF
>-|TRBJ2-3|-|TRBV29-1
TGCAGCGTTGAACGGGGAGAAGGGAATACGCAGTATTTT
CSVERGEGNTQYF
>-|TRBJ1-1|-|TRBV6-5
TGTGCCAGCAGTTACTCGACAGTGAACACTGAAGCTTTCTTT
CASSYSTVNTEAFF
>TRBD2|TRBJ2-3|-|TRBV4-3
TGCGCCAGCAGCCGCCGTTTAGCGGGAGCCACAGATACGCAGTATTTT
CASSRRLAGATDTQYF
>-|TRBJ1-1|-|TRBV7-2
TGTGCCAGCAGCTCCAAGGACAGTTTAGAAGCTTTCTTT
CASSSKDSLEAFF
>TRBD2|TRBJ2-7|-|TRBV27
TGTGCCAGCAGTTTATCGGGCGGGGGGCCCTCCTACGAGCAGTACTTC
CASSLSGGGPSYEQYF
>TRBD2|TRBJ2-5|-|TRBV5-4
TGTGCCAGCACCCAAGCGGGGGGCCAAGAGACCCAGTACTTC
CASTQAGGQETQYF
>-|TRBJ1-5|-|TRBV30
TGTGCCTGGACCTCAATGAATGGCAGGGGCAATCAGCCCCAGCATTTT
CAWTSMNGRGNQPQHF
>TRBD2|TRBJ2-7|-|TRBV28
TGTGCCAGCAGTATGACTAGCTCGGGCGAGCAGTACTTC
CASSMTSSGEQYF
>-|TRBJ2-1|-|TRBV18
TGTGCCAGCTCACCCGGACTACCTGAGTTCAATGAGCAGTTCTTC
CASSPGLPEFNEQFF
>TRBD1|TRBJ2-2|once|TRBV5-1
TGCGCCACCCCCGACAGGGGAAAAACCGGGGAGCTGTTTTTT
CATPDRGKTGELFF
>-|TRBJ1-2|-|TRBV5-4
TGTGCCAGCAGCTTGCCCGTGGGAGGGTCGGGCTATGGCTACACCTTC
CASSLPVGGSGYGYTF
>-|TRBJ1-3|-|TRBV10-3
TGTGCCACCACCTCCCCCGGGCAGCGACAGGGAAACACCATATATTTT
CATTSPGQRQGNTIYF
>TRBD1|TRBJ2-5|-|TRBV5-1
TGCGCCAGCAGCTCCGAGGGGGCGCTGGGGGAGACCCAGTACTTC
CASSSEGALGETQYF
>-|TRBJ2-7|few|TRBV29-1
TGCAGCGTTCGTCTACCGAGCTCCTACGAGCAGTACTTC
CSVRLPSSYEQYF